A selection of T cell receptor beta chains follows, all from one sample in a study of T cell repertoires in cytomegalovirus infection. TCRdb re-called the reads with MiXCR, one entry per CDR3 protein. The sample lists about 58,000 distinct CDR3 sequences, around 20% occurring once. Their cognate antigens are unknown. The sample in question was CD8+ T cells from cultured PBMCs, obtained from culture after CMV antigen stimulation. These receptors were collected from a human donor in good health (CMV status not recorded). Some clones in this sample may be carry-over from other donors' samples. Both conserved end residues are part of each CDR3. The D gene is left open where the match is weak. The size of a clone is reported for some rows only, either as once, few or many, or as a class for expanded clones.

TRBJ2-7	.	TRBV7-8	.	TGTGCCAGCAGCTTAGAGGTGGAGGGGTCGAGCTCCTACGAGCAGTACTTC	CASSLEVEGSSSYEQYF
TRBJ2-7	.	TRBV4-3	TRBD2	TGCGCCAGCAGCCAAGGTCGCGGGAGCTCCTACGAGCAGTACTTC	CASSQGRGSSYEQYF
TRBJ1-5	few	TRBV19	.	TGTGCCAGTAGTATAGTTCGGGATGTGAGCCAGCCCCAGCATTTT	CASSIVRDVSQPQHF
TRBJ1-1	few	TRBV5-6	TRBD1	TGTGCCAGCAGCTTCTGGGACAGCGAAGCTTTCTTT	CASSFWDSEAFF
TRBJ1-1	few	TRBV19	.	TGTGCCAGTCGCATTCGGGGCACTGAAGCTTTCTTT	CASRIRGTEAFF
TRBJ1-6	.	TRBV7-9	.	TGTGCCAGCAGCGCATACGGCAGGGGAGGCTATAATTCACCCCTCCACTTT	CASSAYGRGGYNSPLHF
TRBJ2-5	.	TRBV7-6	TRBD2	TGTGCCAGCAGCTTAGAGGGACTAGCGGGGGTACAAGAGACCCAGTACTTC	CASSLEGLAGVQETQYF
TRBJ2-7	medium-sized	TRBV6-2/TRBV6-3	.	TGTGCCAGCAAAACTGTAAGGGGCCCAAGTCTCGAGCAGTACTTC	CASKTVRGPSLEQYF
TRBJ2-7	.	TRBV12-3/TRBV12-4	TRBD2	TGTGCCAGCAGTTCATGGACTAGCGGGAGATACGAGCAGTACTTC	CASSSWTSGRYEQYF
TRBJ1-2	once	TRBV29-1	.	TGCAGCGTTGACCTCCAGGGTAAACAGGGCTACACCTTC	CSVDLQGKQGYTF
TRBJ1-2	.	TRBV6-5	.	TGTGCCAGCAGTTTAAGCCCTACAGGGAAAACTAACTATGGCTACACCTTC	CASSLSPTGKTNYGYTF
TRBJ2-5	.	TRBV6-2/TRBV6-3	TRBD2	TGTGCCAGCAGTTTTTTCCAGCGGGAGAGGGAGACCCAGTACTTC	CASSFFQRERETQYF
TRBJ1-5	few	TRBV7-2	.	TGTGCCAGCAGCACGAACCAGGGTCTGCCCCAGCATTTT	CASSTNQGLPQHF
TRBJ2-5	.	TRBV4-1	TRBD2	TGCGCCAGCAGCCAAGAATGGGCTAGCGGGCGGGAGACCCAGTACTTC	CASSQEWASGRETQYF
TRBJ1-2	.	TRBV7-2	.	TGTGCCAGCAGTCTCCACAGAGACGATGGCTACACCTTC	CASSLHRDDGYTF
TRBJ2-1	few	TRBV7-2	TRBD2	TGTGCCAGCAGCTTTAGCGGGGGGCACAATGAGCAGTTCTTC	CASSFSGGHNEQFF
TRBJ2-2	few	TRBV11-2	.	TGTGCCAGCAGCCCCCCTGAGACCCAGAAGGCCGGGGAGCTGTTTTTT	CASSPPETQKAGELFF
TRBJ1-2	few	TRBV5-4	TRBD1	TGTGCCAGCAGCGACCGGGACAGGGGTTATGGCTACACCTTC	CASSDRDRGYGYTF
TRBJ2-1	few	TRBV7-6	TRBD2	TGTGCCAGCAGCCCAGGGACTAGCAATGAGCAGTTCTTC	CASSPGTSNEQFF
TRBJ1-5	few	TRBV27	TRBD1	TGTGCCAGCAGTATATACAGGGGTCAGCCCCAGCATTTT	CASSIYRGQPQHF
TRBJ2-7	few	TRBV12-3/TRBV12-4	TRBD2	TGTGCCAGCAGTTTAGGCAGCGGGGGGGCCTACGAGCAGTACTTC	CASSLGSGGAYEQYF